The 27 T cell receptor beta chains listed next were all sequenced from one sample in a study of identical twins. TCRdb re-called the 5' RACE reads through MiXCR, storing one row per CDR3 protein. The data show 550,000 to 700,000 distinct CDR3 sequences, with 9% to 10% seen just once and 2.5% to 3.5% held by the top ten. These data are also associated with another study on yellow fever vaccine responses in identical twins.

The sample comprised PBMCs. The receptors shown here come from a woman aged 18-29 years in good health.

This clonotype was seen ten or more times. The V call is TRBV14, the J call TRBJ1-1; D unclear. Germline V gene data show CDR1 as SGHDN and CDR2 as FVKESK. This CDR3 spans 14 amino acids. V was pared by 0 bases and J by 0 bases, with 5 bases between. The CDR3 DNA is TGTGCCAGCAGCCAAGATTTAGTGAACACTGAAGCTTTCTTT. Translating gives CASSQDLVNTEAFF.

This clonotype was recorded at least ten times. The chain couples TRBV15 to TRBJ2-1; TRBD2 aligns across 10 bases. There are 14 residues in the CDR3. With V trimmed by 1 base and J by 6 bases, 0 bases remained unmatched. CDR1 is LNHNV, CDR2 YYDKDF, per germline (reference sequence). The CDR3 region has the DNA TGTGCCACCAGCAGAGGACTAGCGGGCAATGAGCAGTTCTTC. Protein product: CATSRGLAGNEQFF.

There are many counts of this clonotype. The V call is TRBV7-2, the J call TRBJ2-1, with D possibly being TRBD1 (6 bases). V lost 5 bases to trimming and J lost 3 bases, with 11 bases between them. The CDR3 has 14 amino acids. Germline CDR1 and CDR2: SGHTA and FQGNSA. The CDR3 spells CASSPGQIYNEQFF. The CDR3 bases are TGTGCCAGCAGCCCAGGACAGATCTACAATGAGCAGTTCTTC.

This clonotype has only a few counts. A junction end diverges from the germline sequence, so it may reflect a read error. J is TRBJ2-1 and V is TRBV7-3, with D uncertain. CDR3 length: 12 amino acids. Germline V gene lookup returns CDR1 SGHTA and CDR2 FQGTGA. CDR3 amino acids: CVSSLPKTGQFF. The CDR3, as DNA: TGTGTCAGCAGCTTACCCAAGACGGGGCAGTTCTTC. Based on the CDR3 plus reference TRBV7-3 and TRBJ2-1, the full variable domain is GAGVSQTPSNKVTEKGKYVELRCDPISGHTALYWYRQSLGQGPEFLIYFQGTGAADDSGLPNDRFFAVRPEGSVSTLKIQRTERGDSAVYLCVSSLPKTGQFFGPGTRLTVL.

This clonotype appeared many times. The chain joins TRBV11-2 to TRBJ2-7; D not certain. Trimming took off 0 bases at V and 6 bases at J, with 9 bases between the two ends. Germline CDR1 is SGHAT and CDR2 is FQNNGV. CDR3 size: 13 residues. The CDR3 spells CASSLDFGAEQYF. In DNA form, the CDR3 reads TGTGCCAGCAGCTTAGATTTTGGAGCCGAGCAGTACTTC.

This clonotype was seen a handful of times. The V gene is TRBV20-1, the J gene TRBJ2-5; possible D gene TRBD2, 6 bases. The CDR3 consists of 18 residues. V was cut by 0 bases and J by 0 bases, with 20 bases left in between. The germline gives CDR1 DFQATT, CDR2 SNEGSKA (reference sequence). CDR3 DNA: TGCAGTGCTAGAGATCGGTTCTTGCGGGACCCGTACCAAGAGACCCAGTACTTC. Translated: CSARDRFLRDPYQETQYF.

In its sample, this clonotype was seen a few times. The chain carries TRBV18 and TRBJ2-7; D perhaps matches TRBD1 (6 bases). This CDR3 region has 15 residues. CDR1 is KGHSH, CDR2 LQKENI, per germline. V lost 3 bases and J 3 bases, leaving 15 bases between the germline ends. Here the CDR3 reads CASSPETGQFYEQYF. The CDR3 nucleotides are TGTGCCAGCTCACCCGAAACAGGGCAGTTCTACGAGCAGTACTTC. Variable domain in full (rest from reference TRBV18 and TRBJ2-7): NAGVMQNPRHLVRRRGQEARLRCSPMKGHSHVYWYRQLPEEGLKFMVYLQKENIIDESGMPKERFSAEFPKEGPSILRIQQVVRGDSAAYFCASSPETGQFYEQYFGPGTRLTVT.

This chain's CDR3 is CATSDPSAGSAVNEQFF. The CDR3 nucleotides read TGTGCCACCAGTGATCCCTCCGCGGGCTCTGCTGTCAATGAGCAGTTCTTC. The chain uses TRBV24-1 and TRBJ2-1; D perhaps matches TRBD2 (5 bases). This CDR3 has 17 amino acids. V lost 3 bases, J lost 6 bases, and 20 bases lay in between. CDR1 and CDR2 from the germline V gene are KGHDR and SFDVKD.

A few counts support this clonotype. The V call is TRBV29-1, the J call TRBJ2-7; 7 nucleotides align to TRBD1. This CDR3 has 14 residues. Trimming cost V 1 base and J 2 bases; bases outside gene matches: 5. Germline V gene sequence: CDR1 SQVTM, CDR2 ANQGSEA. The CDR3 is CSVEVGGAPYEQYF. CDR3 nucleotides: TGCAGCGTTGAAGTAGGGGGCGCCCCCTACGAGCAGTACTTC.

There are a few counts of this clonotype. V usage is TRBV14 and J usage is TRBJ2-7, with no clear D. From germline, CDR1 is SGHDN and CDR2 FVKESK. The CDR3 runs to 13 residues. The CDR3: CACSPRTAEEQYF. The CDR3 nucleotides read TGTGCTTGCAGCCCTCGGACGGCAGAAGAGCAGTACTTC.

The table lists this clonotype with a few counts. In DNA, the CDR3 is TGTGCCAGCAGCTTAGCGGGGCGACCTGGAAACACCATATATTTT. Translation: CASSLAGRPGNTIYF. The V gene is TRBV7-2, the J gene TRBJ1-3; D may be TRBD1 (5 bases). Looked up from germline, CDR1 is SGHTA and CDR2 is FQGNSA. V was clipped by 0 bases and J by 2 bases, with 8 bases between them. The CDR3 runs 15 residues. Variable domain in full (rest from reference TRBV7-2 and TRBJ1-3): GAGVSQSPSNKVTEKGKDVELRCDPISGHTALYWYRQSLGQGLEFLIYFQGNSAPDKSGLPSDRFSAERTGGSVSTLTIQRTQQEDSAVYLCASSLAGRPGNTIYFGEGSWLTVV.

This clonotype showed up just a few times. CDR3 nucleotide sequence: TGCAGTGCTAGATCCCCCGGGACTCCCACCACAGATACGCAGTATTTT. Translating gives CSARSPGTPTTDTQYF. The rearrangement joins TRBV20-1 to TRBJ2-3; tentative D call: TRBD2 (6 bases). Per the germline V gene, CDR1 is DFQATT and CDR2 is SNEGSKA (reference sequence). The CDR3 runs 16 residues. V lost 2 bases and J lost 2, with 17 bases in between.

This clonotype showed up many times. The V call is TRBV6-2 or TRBV6-3, the J call TRBJ2-7; D uncertain. Germline loops: CDR1 MNHEY, CDR2 SVGEGT. V lost 5 bases and J 1 base, leaving 18 bases between the germline ends. CDR3 length equals 16 residues. CDR3 in amino acids: CASSPSPSKTSYEQYF. DNA of the CDR3: TGTGCCAGCAGTCCTTCGCCGTCTAAGACGTCCTACGAGCAGTACTTC.

The chain carries TRBV6-2 or TRBV6-3 and TRBJ2-1; D is possibly TRBD1 (5 bases). The V gene lost 4 bases and the J gene lost 3 bases, with 10 bases spanning the gap. This CDR3 is built from 14 residues. The germline V gene has CDR1 MNHEY and CDR2 SVGEGT. The CDR3 DNA sequence: TGTGCCAGCAGTTCAGGGTTCCACTACAATGAGCAGTTCTTC. Its protein is CASSSGFHYNEQFF.

The J gene is TRBJ1-5, the V gene TRBV6-1; D unresolved. The germline V gene has CDR1 MNHNS and CDR2 SASEGT. Trimming cost V 8 bases and J 4 bases, with 15 bases left between them. The CDR3 runs 14 residues. CDR3 bases: TGTGCCAGCCGTGGGCAGCTAAAGAATCAGCCCCAGCATTTT. The encoded protein is CASRGQLKNQPQHF.

This clonotype was recorded many times. Written as DNA, the CDR3 is TGTGCCAGCAGTGTGGACAGCTCCTACAATGAGCAGTTCTTC. It encodes CASSVDSSYNEQFF. The rearrangement uses TRBV6-4 and TRBJ2-1; D might be TRBD1 (6 bases). In germline, CDR1 is MRHNA, CDR2 SNTAGT. V dropped 4 bases and J dropped 0 bases, with 7 bases sitting between them. There are 14 residues in the CDR3.

V gene TRBV2 combines with J gene TRBJ2-5, with D hard to call. The CDR3 has 16 residues. CDR1 and CDR2 from the germline V gene are SNHLY and FYNNEI. V lost 7 bases and J 2 bases, leaving 20 bases between the germline ends. The CDR3 protein is CASTPGFKTLQETQYF. In nucleotides, the CDR3 is TGTGCCAGCACGCCGGGTTTTAAGACCTTACAAGAGACCCAGTACTTC.

This clonotype appeared many times. The V and J genes are TRBV12-3 or TRBV12-4 and TRBJ2-3; D ambiguous. Trimming cost V 5 bases and J 6 bases, with 9 bases left between them. CDR3 length: 12 residues. In DNA, the CDR3 is TGTGCCAGCAGTACTCCGTGGGATACGCAGTATTTT. It translates to CASSTPWDTQYF.

The chain recombines TRBV12-3 or TRBV12-4 with TRBJ2-3; tentative D call: TRBD2 (5 bases). CDR3 length: 14 residues. V lost 8 bases and J lost 2, with 14 bases in between. The CDR3 nucleotides are TGTGCCAGCCGCGAGGGTCTCTACACAGATACGCAGTATTTT. Amino acid sequence: CASREGLYTDTQYF.

The chain couples TRBV7-9 to TRBJ2-1; weak D call: TRBD1 (5 bases). Germline assignment: CDR1 SEHNR and CDR2 FQNEAQ (reference sequence). The CDR3 length is 12 residues. V lost 7 bases and J lost 10, with 14 bases in between. CDR3 sequence: CASTHGQREQFF. DNA of the CDR3: TGTGCCAGCACCCACGGACAAAGGGAGCAGTTCTTC.

This clonotype turned up a few times. This chain links TRBV28 with TRBJ2-7; 8 bases map to TRBD1. There are 18 residues in the CDR3. Germline CDR1 MDHEN, CDR2 SYDVKM. V dropped 3 bases and J dropped 0; count of bases not matched to a gene: 13. CDR3: CASSFARRNRGASYEQYF. CDR3 DNA: TGTGCCAGCAGTTTCGCCCGGCGGAACAGGGGGGCCTCCTACGAGCAGTACTTC.

This clonotype was seen many times. In DNA form, the CDR3 reads TGTGCCAGCAGCTTACAAAGCGTATGGCAGTACCAAGAGACCCAGTACTTC. Its protein product is CASSLQSVWQYQETQYF. The chain has TRBV7-9 and TRBJ2-5; no reliable D call. The CDR3 consists of 17 residues. From germline, CDR1 is SEHNR and CDR2 FQNEAQ (reference sequence). Trimming cost V 2 bases and J 0 bases, with 16 bases left between them.

The V call is TRBV4-1, the J call TRBJ2-1, with 14 bases that match TRBD2. CDR3 length: 16 amino acids. Germline loops: CDR1 MGHRA, CDR2 YSYEKL. J gave up 2 bases and V 7 bases, and 4 bases lay outside the gene matches. The CDR3 nucleotides are TGCGCCAGCAACGGGGGACTAGCGGGAGCCTACAATGAGCAGTTCTTC. It codes for CASNGGLAGAYNEQFF.

This chain links TRBV4-3 with TRBJ2-7; a possible D gene is TRBD2 (5 bases). The germline V and J ends were trimmed by 0 bases and 3 bases, with 12 bases remaining between them. The CDR3 is 15 residues long. Germline V lookup: CDR1 LGHNA, CDR2 YSLEER. The CDR3 here is CASSQDISGFYEQYF. The CDR3 DNA is TGCGCCAGCAGCCAAGACATAAGCGGATTCTACGAGCAGTACTTC.

V is TRBV18 and J is TRBJ2-7; the match to TRBD1 covers 7 bases. This CDR3 comprises 14 residues. Trimming cost V 4 bases and J 2 bases; bases outside gene matches: 5. From germline, CDR1 is KGHSH and CDR2 LQKENI. In DNA, the CDR3 is TGTGCCAGCTCACAACGGACAGGTACCTACGAGCAGTACTTC. It specifies CASSQRTGTYEQYF.

This clonotype has ten or more counts. The CDR3 region is CSAPRTGVIYEQYF. The CDR3 nucleotides are TGCAGTGCCCCGCGGACAGGGGTTATCTACGAGCAGTACTTC. V gene TRBV20-1 combines with J gene TRBJ2-7, with 9 positions matching TRBD1. CDR3 size: 14 residues. Trimming removed 6 bases from V and 3 bases from J; junction bases left unmatched: 9. Germline-derived CDR1 and CDR2 are DFQATT and SNEGSKA (reference sequence).

This clonotype was detected only a few times. This chain's CDR3 is CSVRRYIPGELFF. DNA of the CDR3: TGCAGTGTTCGGCGGTACATCCCAGGGGAGCTGTTTTTT. The V and J genes are TRBV20-1 and TRBJ2-2, with no clear D. The length of the CDR3 is 13 residues. Trimming removed 7 bases at V and 8 bases at J, with 17 bases between. Germline CDR1 is DFQATT and CDR2 is SNEGSKA (reference sequence).